The next 12 T cell receptor beta chains were all read from a single sample in a study of shared clonotypes between healthy human individuals. Method: immunoSEQ multiplex PCR; TCRdb's copy keeps in-frame clones and lacks some. The sample carries about 2.3 million clones, approximately 95% recorded once. The specimen was naive CD4+ T cells from PBMCs. Subset reported: CD45RA+ positively selected. The origin of the receptors is a man younger than 35 in good health. Some clones in this sample may be carry-over from other donors' samples.

The J gene is TRBJ1-2, the V gene TRBV7-2; D unresolved. This CDR3 is built from 15 residues. V was shortened by 2 bases and J by 4 bases, with 14 bases between the two germline ends. The germline gives CDR1 SGHTA, CDR2 FQGNSA. In DNA form, the CDR3 reads TGTGCCAGCAGCTTACGCATTTGGTTCGGCTATGGCTACACCTTC. Encoded protein: CASSLRIWFGYGYTF.

This clone was seen once. This sample includes further DNA sequences coding for the same CDR3. The chain is built from TRBV5-1 and TRBJ1-2; possibly TRBD1 for D (6 bases). Germline V gene data show CDR1 as SGHRS and CDR2 as YFSETQ. V was cut by 1 base and J by 3 bases, with 7 bases left in between. This CDR3 is 13 amino acids long. CDR3 nucleotide sequence: TGCGCCAGCAGCTTGTGGACAGACTATGGCTACACCTTC. It codes for CASSLWTDYGYTF.

The J gene is TRBJ2-4, the V gene TRBV4-1, with TRBD2 matching over 10 bases. Germline lookup yields CDR1 MGHRA and CDR2 YSYEKL. CDR3 length: 17 residues. V dropped 7 bases and J dropped 2; count of bases not matched to a gene: 11. The CDR3 is CASKPIAGGSTKNIQYF. CDR3 nucleotide sequence: TGCGCCAGCAAACCTATAGCGGGAGGATCTACCAAAAACATTCAGTACTTC.

This chain connects TRBV28 to TRBJ2-5; TRBD2 matches 7 bases. CDR1 is MDHEN, CDR2 SYDVKM, per germline. The V and J ends lost 3 bases and 2 bases, in that order; junction bases with no gene match: 9. The length of the CDR3 is 16 residues. The CDR3 region has the DNA TGTGCCAGCAGTTTTCACGGGGCTAGCGGTCAAGAGACCCAGTACTTC. This codes for CASSFHGASGQETQYF.

The chain joins TRBV21-1 to TRBJ2-6. TRBV21-1 is a pseudogene. The CDR3 has 17 amino acids. The CDR3 sequence is CASTKLKGGSGANVLTF. In nucleotides, the CDR3 is TGTGCCAGCACCAAATTGAAGGGGGGCTCTGGGGCCAACGTCCTGACTTTC.

V is TRBV28 and J is TRBJ1-5; D not certain. This CDR3 is built from 12 residues. Trimming left V 8 bases short and J 3 bases short, with 8 bases between. The germline gives CDR1 MDHEN, CDR2 SYDVKM. CDR3 bases: TGTGCCAGCGAACGTACCAATCAGCCCCAGCATTTT. Amino acid sequence: CASERTNQPQHF.

This chain links TRBV20-1 with TRBJ2-5; D is ambiguous. The germline V gene has CDR1 DFQATT and CDR2 SNEGSKA (reference sequence). The length of the CDR3 is 11 residues. Trimming took 3 bases from V and 7 from J, leaving 9 bases between them. CDR3 bases: TGCAGTGCTAGTAGGCGCCGGACCCAGTACTTC. It yields the protein CSASRRRTQYF.

The chain recombines TRBV28 with TRBJ1-3, with D tentatively TRBD1 (5 bases). Trimming pared 7 bases from V and 0 bases from J, leaving 13 bases between. Germline-derived CDR1 and CDR2 are MDHEN and SYDVKM. The length of the CDR3 is 15 residues. The CDR3 bases are TGTGCCAGCACGAGTCAGGGTCGCTCTGGAAACACCATATATTTT. Protein sequence: CASTSQGRSGNTIYF.

This rearrangement joins TRBV19 to TRBJ1-1; TRBD1 aligns across 9 bases. V was pared by 4 bases and J by 3 bases, with 15 bases of the junction left unmatched. The length of the CDR3 is 18 residues. Germline V gene lookup returns CDR1 LNHDA and CDR2 SQIVND (reference sequence). The CDR3 sequence is CASSRRLGQGPRYTEAFF. DNA of the CDR3: TGTGCCAGTAGTAGAAGACTGGGACAGGGACCCAGGTACACTGAAGCTTTCTTT.

The rearrangement uses TRBV7-9 and TRBJ1-1; no clear D gene. Germline-derived CDR1 and CDR2 are SEHNR and FQNEAQ (reference sequence). The CDR3 runs 11 residues. V gave up 8 bases and J gave up 6 bases, with 10 bases separating them. CDR3 nucleotide sequence: TGTGCCAGCTATAACGGGGCTGAAGCTTTCTTT. It specifies CASYNGAEAFF.

This chain uses TRBV7-6 with TRBJ1-5, with D possibly matching TRBD1 (6 bases). V was pared by 1 base and J by 4 bases, with 17 bases between. The CDR3 has 17 amino acids. CDR1 is SGHVS and CDR2 is FNYEAQ in the germline V gene. The CDR3 DNA sequence: TGTGCCAGCAGCTTAGGAGCGAGGGGGGCGCGAAATCAGCCCCAGCATTTT. This translates into CASSLGARGARNQPQHF.

This chain connects TRBV6-4 to TRBJ2-2, with TRBD1 identical over 8 bases. V shed 2 bases and J 8 bases; nucleotides not matched to a gene: 7. Per the germline V gene, CDR1 is MRHNA and CDR2 is SNTAGT. The CDR3 runs 15 residues. In DNA, the CDR3 is TGTGCCAGCAGTGACGGCCAGGGGGCCGCAGGGGAGCTGTTTTTT. Its translation is CASSDGQGAAGELFF.